The source of this T cell receptor beta chain is a study of T cell changes during pregnancy in multiple sclerosis. Between the trimmed V and J ends, which lost 5 bases and 1 base, there was a span of 15 bases. The CDR3 length is 15 residues. The V gene's germline CDR1 is SNHLY and CDR2 FYNNEI. This clone appeared a single time. Sequenced by immunoSEQ multiplex PCR; TCRdb stores in-frame clones only, minus some. Among approximately 66,000 clones listed, 91% were seen once. The starting material was CD8+ T cells from peripheral blood mononuclear cells, obtained before pregnancy. The rearrangement joins TRBV2 to TRBJ2-7; maybe TRBD1 (6 bases). The receptor was isolated from a female donor with multiple sclerosis, enrolled in a pregnancy study. CDR3 sequence: CASSPELTGSYEQYF. CDR3 DNA sequence: TGTGCCAGCAGTCCAGAGCTTACAGGGTCCTACGAGCAGTACTTC. Full variable domain (missing parts from reference TRBV2 and TRBJ2-7): EPEVTQTPSHQVTQMGQEVILRCVPISNHLYFYWYRQILGQKVEFLVSFYNNEISEKSEIFDDQFSVERPDGSNFTLKIRSTKLEDSAMYFCASSPELTGSYEQYFGPGTRLTVT.